This T cell receptor beta chain appears in the sequencing data of a study of blood T cell repertoires in COVID-19. Study background: T cells, B-cell-depleted T cells, or PBMCs supplied cDNA or gDNA.

Sequencing was performed with immunoSEQ multiplex PCR; in TCRdb, only in-frame clones are kept and a portion is missing. The sample contains 200,000 to 300,000 clones, around 85% of which appear only once. Sequences were obtained from peripheral blood. The receptor was derived from a woman of 80 years or more with acute or convalescent COVID-19.

The CDR3 DNA follows: TGTGCCAGCTCACCGTTGGGAGGATGGCACACTGAAGCTTTCTTT. It encodes CASSPLGGWHTEAFF. The chain has TRBV18 and TRBJ1-1; D not certain. This CDR3 comprises 15 residues. Germline V gives CDR1 KGHSH, CDR2 LQKENI. Trimming took off 3 bases at V and 3 bases at J, with 14 bases between the two ends.